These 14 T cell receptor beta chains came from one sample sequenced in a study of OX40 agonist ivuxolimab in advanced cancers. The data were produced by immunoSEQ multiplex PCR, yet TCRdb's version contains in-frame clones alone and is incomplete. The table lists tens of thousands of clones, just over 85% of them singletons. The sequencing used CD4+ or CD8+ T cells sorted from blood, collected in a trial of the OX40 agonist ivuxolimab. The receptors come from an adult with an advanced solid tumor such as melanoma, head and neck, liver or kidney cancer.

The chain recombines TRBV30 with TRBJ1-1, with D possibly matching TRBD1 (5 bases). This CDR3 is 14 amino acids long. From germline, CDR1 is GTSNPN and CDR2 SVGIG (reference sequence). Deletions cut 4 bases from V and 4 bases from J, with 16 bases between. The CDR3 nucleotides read TGTGCCTGGACTAAGGCAGGGTTGTCCACTGAAGCTTTCTTT. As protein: CAWTKAGLSTEAFF.

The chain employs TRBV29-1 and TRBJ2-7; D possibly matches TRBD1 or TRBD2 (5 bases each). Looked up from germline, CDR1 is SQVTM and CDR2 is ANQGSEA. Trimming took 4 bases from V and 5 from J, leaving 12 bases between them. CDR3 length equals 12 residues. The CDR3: CSVVRDRHEQYF. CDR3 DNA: TGCAGCGTTGTTCGGGACCGTCACGAGCAGTACTTC.

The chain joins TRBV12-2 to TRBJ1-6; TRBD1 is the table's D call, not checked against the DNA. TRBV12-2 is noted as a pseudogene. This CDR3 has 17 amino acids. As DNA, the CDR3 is TGTGCAAGTCGCTTAGTTCACTCGGACACTCGACGTTCACCCCTCCACTTT. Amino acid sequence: CASRLVHSDTRRSPLHF.

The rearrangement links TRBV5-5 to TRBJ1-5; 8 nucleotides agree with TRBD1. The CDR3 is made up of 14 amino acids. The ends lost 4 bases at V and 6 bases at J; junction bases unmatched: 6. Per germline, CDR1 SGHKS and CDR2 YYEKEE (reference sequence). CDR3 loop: CASSQTGGGQPQHF. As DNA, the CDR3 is TGTGCCAGCAGCCAAACAGGGGGGGGTCAGCCCCAGCATTTT.

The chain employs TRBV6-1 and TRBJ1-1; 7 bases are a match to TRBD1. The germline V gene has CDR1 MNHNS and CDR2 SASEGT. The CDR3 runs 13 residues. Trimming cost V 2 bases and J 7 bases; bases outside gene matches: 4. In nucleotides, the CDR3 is TGTGCCAGCAGTGAACACCGGGACAGTGAAGCTTTCTTT. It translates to CASSEHRDSEAFF.

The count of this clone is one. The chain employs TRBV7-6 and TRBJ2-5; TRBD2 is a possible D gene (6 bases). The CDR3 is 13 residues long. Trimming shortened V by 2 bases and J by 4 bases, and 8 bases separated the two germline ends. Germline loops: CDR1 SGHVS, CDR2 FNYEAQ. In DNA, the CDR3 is TGTGCCAGCAGCTTAAGGAGGGCAGAGACCCAGTACTTC. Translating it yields CASSLRRAETQYF.

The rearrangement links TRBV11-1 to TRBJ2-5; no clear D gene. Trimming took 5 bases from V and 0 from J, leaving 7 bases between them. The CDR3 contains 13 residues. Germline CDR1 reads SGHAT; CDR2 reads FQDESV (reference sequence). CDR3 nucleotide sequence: TGTGCCAGCAGCCTCGGGTACCAAGAGACCCAGTACTTC. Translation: CASSLGYQETQYF. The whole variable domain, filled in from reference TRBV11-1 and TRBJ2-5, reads EAEVAQSPRYKITEKSQAVAFWCDPISGHATLYWYRQILGQGPELLVQFQDESVVDDSQLPKDRFSAERLKGVDSTLKIQPAELGDSAMYLCASSLGYQETQYFGPGTRLLVL.

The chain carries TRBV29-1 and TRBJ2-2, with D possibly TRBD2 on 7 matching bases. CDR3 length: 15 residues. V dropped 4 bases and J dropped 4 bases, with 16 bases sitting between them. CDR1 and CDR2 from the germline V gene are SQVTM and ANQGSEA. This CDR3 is CSVVMSGGPTGELFF. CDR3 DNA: TGCAGCGTTGTTATGTCGGGGGGCCCCACCGGGGAGCTGTTTTTT.

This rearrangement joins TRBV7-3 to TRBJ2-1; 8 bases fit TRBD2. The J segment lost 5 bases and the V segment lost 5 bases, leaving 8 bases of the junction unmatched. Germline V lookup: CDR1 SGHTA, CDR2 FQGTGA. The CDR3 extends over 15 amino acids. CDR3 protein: CASSQSGSFHNEQFF. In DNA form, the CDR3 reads TGTGCCAGCAGCCAGAGCGGGAGTTTCCACAATGAGCAGTTCTTC.

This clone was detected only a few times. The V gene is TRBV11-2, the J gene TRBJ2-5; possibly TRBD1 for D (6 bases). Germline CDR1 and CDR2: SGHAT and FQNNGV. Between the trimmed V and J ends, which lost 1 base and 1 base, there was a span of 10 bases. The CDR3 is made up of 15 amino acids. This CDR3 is CASSLGRTAQETQYF. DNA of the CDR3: TGTGCCAGCAGCTTAGGACGGACAGCCCAAGAGACCCAGTACTTC.

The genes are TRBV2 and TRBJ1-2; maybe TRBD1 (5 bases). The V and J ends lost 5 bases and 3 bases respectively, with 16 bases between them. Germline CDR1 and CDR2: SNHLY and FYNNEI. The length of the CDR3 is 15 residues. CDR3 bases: TGTGCCAGCAGTCCCGGGACCTCACCGTACTATGGCTACACCTTC. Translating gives CASSPGTSPYYGYTF.

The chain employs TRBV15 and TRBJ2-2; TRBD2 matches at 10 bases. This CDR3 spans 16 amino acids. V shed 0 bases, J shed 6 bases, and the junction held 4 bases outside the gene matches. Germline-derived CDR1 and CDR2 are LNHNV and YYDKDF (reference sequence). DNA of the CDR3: TGTGCCACCAGCAGAGAGTCCCTAGCGGGAGCCGGGGAGCTGTTTTTT. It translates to CATSRESLAGAGELFF.

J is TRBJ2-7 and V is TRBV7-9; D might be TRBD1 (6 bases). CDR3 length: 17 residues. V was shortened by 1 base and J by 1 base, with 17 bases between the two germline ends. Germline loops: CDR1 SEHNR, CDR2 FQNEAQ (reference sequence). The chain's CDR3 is CASSLVGGSLPSYEQYF. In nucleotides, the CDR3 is TGTGCCAGCAGCTTAGTTGGGGGCTCCTTGCCATCCTACGAGCAGTACTTC.

The CDR3, as DNA: TGTGCCACCAGCAGAGATGCATCACCCCCATCTGGAAACACCATATATTTT. Protein: CATSRDASPPSGNTIYF. V is TRBV15 and J is TRBJ1-3, with D uncertain. This CDR3 has 17 residues. Germline CDR1 and CDR2: LNHNV and YYDKDF (reference sequence). Trimming removed 0 bases from V and 1 base from J, with 13 bases in between.